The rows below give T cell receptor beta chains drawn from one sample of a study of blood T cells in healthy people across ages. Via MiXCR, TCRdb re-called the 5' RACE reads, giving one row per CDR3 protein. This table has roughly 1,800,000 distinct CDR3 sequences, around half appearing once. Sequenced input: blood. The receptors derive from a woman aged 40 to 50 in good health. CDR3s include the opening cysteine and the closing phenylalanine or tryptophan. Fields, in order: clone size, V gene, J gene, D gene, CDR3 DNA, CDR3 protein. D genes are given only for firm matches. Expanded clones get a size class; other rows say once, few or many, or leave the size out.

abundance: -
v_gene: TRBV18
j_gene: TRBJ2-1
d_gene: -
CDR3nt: TGTGCCAGCTCACTACTAACGCACAGGGACAATGAGCAGTTCTTC
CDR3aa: CASSLLTHRDNEQFF

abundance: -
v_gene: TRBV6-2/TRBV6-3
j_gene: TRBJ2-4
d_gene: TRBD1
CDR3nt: TGTGCCGGCAGTTACCTCCGGGACAGGGGACAGCTTGACAAAAACATTCAGTACTTC
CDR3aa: CAGSYLRDRGQLDKNIQYF

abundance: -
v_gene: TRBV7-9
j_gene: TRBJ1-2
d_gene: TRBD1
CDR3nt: TGTGCCAGCAGCGGCTCGGACAGGGGAAACTATGGCTACACCTTC
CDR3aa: CASSGSDRGNYGYTF

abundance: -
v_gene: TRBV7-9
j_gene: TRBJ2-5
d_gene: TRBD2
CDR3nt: TGTGCCAGCAGCTATACTCCGGGACTAGGCCAAGAGACCCAGTACTTC
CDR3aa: CASSYTPGLGQETQYF

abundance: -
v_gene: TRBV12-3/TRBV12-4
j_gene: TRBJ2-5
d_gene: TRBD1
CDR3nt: TGTGCCAGCAGTTTCCGGACAGGGAGGGAGACCCAGTACTTC
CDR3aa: CASSFRTGRETQYF

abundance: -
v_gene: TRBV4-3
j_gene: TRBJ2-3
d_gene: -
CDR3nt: TGCGCCAGCAGCCAAGATCCCGGGCCACTTGCCACAGATACGCAGTATTTT
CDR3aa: CASSQDPGPLATDTQYF

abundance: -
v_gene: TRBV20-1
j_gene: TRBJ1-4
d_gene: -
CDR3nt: TGCAGTGCTAGGCTGGAAGCGGAGGTACTGTTTTTT
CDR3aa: CSARLEAEVLFF

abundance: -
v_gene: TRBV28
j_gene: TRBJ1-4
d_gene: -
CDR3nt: TGTGCCAGCAGTGATAGACAGCCAAATGAAAAACTGTTTTTT
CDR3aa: CASSDRQPNEKLFF

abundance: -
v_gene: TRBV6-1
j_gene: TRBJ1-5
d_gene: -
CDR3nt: TGTGCCAGCAGGACCGGACCCTATAGGTCCAATCAGCCCCAGCATTTT
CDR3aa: CASRTGPYRSNQPQHF

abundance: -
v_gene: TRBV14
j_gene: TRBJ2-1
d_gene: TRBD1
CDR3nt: TGTGCCAGCAGCCAAGATAGAAGGGGGCTATATGAGCAGTTCTTC
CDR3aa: CASSQDRRGLYEQFF

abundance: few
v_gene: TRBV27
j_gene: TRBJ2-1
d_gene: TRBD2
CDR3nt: TGTGCCACTTTCCGAGCCGGGACTAGCTCTTACAATGAGCAGTTCTTC
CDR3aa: CATFRAGTSSYNEQFF

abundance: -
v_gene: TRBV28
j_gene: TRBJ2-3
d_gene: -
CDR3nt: TGTGCCAGCAGTTTCCCAGGGAAGTCCACAGATACGCAGTATTTT
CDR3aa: CASSFPGKSTDTQYF

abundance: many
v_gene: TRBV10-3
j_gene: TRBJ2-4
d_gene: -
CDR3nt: TGTGCCATCAGTGAGCCCAGGGGCCACATTCAGTACTTC
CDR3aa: CAISEPRGHIQYF

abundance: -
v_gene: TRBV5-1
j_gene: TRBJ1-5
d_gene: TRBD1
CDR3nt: TGCGCCAGCAGATATGGGACAGAACCTCATCAGCCCCAGCATTTT
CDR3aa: CASRYGTEPHQPQHF

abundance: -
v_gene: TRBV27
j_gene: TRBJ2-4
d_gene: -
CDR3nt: TGTGAGCCTCTGCAGGGTTTAGGAAACATTCAGTACTTC
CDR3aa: CEPLQGLGNIQYF

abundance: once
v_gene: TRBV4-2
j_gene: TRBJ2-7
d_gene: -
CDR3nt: TGTGCCAGCAGCCAAGATCCCGAGGAACTCTACGAGCAGTACTTC
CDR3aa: CASSQDPEELYEQYF

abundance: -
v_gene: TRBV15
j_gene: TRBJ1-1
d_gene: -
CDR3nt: TGTGCCACCAGCAGAGAATTTGGCCTTTCAGCTTTCTTT
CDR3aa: CATSREFGLSAFF

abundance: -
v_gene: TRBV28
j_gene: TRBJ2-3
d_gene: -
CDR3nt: TGTGCCAGCGCCGGCTGGGAGGGGGCAGATACGCAGTATTTT
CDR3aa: CASAGWEGADTQYF

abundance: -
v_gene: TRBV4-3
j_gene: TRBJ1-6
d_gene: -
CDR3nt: TGCGCCAGCAGCCAAGATCCCCCAGGCATTTCACCCCTCCACTTT
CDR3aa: CASSQDPPGISPLHF

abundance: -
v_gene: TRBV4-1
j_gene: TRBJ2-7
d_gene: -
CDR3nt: TGCGCCAGCAGCCGACGAGCTCCCTACAATGAGCAGTACTTC
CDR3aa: CASSRRAPYNEQYF

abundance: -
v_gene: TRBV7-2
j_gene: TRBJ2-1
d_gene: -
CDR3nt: TGTGTCAGCAGCTTAGTGCAGGGACCCTACAATGAGCAGTTCTTC
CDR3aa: CVSSLVQGPYNEQFF

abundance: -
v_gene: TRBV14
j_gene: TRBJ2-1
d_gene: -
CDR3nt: TGTGCCAGCAGCCCCAAGCTAGCGACCACCTACAATGAGCAGTTCTTC
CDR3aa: CASSPKLATTYNEQFF

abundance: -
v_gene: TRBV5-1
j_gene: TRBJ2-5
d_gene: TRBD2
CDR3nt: TGCGCCAGCAGCACTCGCCCGGGACTAGCGAGCGGGGATGGTGAGGACCAGTACTTC
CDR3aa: CASSTRPGLASGDGEDQYF

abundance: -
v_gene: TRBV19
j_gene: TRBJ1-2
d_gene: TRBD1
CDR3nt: TGTGCCACGGTCCGGACAGGGGCGAATGGCTACACCTTC
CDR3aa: CATVRTGANGYTF

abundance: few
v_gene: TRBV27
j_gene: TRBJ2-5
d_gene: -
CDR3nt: TGTGCCAGCAGGCCTACTAGCAGGGAAGAGACCCAGTACTTC
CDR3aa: CASRPTSREETQYF

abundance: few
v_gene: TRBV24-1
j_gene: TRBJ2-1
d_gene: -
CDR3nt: TGTGCCACCAGTGATCCAAGTACTAGTCCCTACAATGAGCAGTTCTTC
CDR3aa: CATSDPSTSPYNEQFF

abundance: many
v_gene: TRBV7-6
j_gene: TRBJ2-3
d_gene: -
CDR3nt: TGTGCCAGCAGCCCAGGGTGGGCTAGCACAGATACGCAGTATTTT
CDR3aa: CASSPGWASTDTQYF

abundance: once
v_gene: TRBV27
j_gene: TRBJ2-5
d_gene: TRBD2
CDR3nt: TGTGCCAGCAGCCTTAGCGGGAGTAAGCAAGAGACCCAGTACTTC
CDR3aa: CASSLSGSKQETQYF

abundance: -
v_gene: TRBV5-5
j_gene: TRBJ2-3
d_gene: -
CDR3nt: TGTGCCAGCAGCAATGGTTGGGGGACAGATACGCAGTATTTT
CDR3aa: CASSNGWGTDTQYF

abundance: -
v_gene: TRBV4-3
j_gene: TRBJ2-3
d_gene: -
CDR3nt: TGCGCCAGCAGCCAAGATGTGGGCAGTTCGGGAGATACGCAGTATTTT
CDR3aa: CASSQDVGSSGDTQYF

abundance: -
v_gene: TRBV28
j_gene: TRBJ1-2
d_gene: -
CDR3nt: TGTGCCACCGGCCTTAACTATGGCTACACCTTC
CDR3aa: CATGLNYGYTF

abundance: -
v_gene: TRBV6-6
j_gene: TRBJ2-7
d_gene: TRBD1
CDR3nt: TGTGCCAGCAGTTACTCAGGGCGGGGACAGGGCTCCTACGAGCAGTACTTC
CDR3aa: CASSYSGRGQGSYEQYF

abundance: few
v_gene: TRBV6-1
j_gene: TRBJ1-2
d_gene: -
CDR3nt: TGTGCCAGCGCCGAATATAACTATGGCTACACCTTC
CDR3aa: CASAEYNYGYTF

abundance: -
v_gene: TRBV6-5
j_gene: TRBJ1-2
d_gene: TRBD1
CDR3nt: TGTGCCAGCAGTTACTCGACATCGCTTCACAGGGGATCCTATGGCTACACCTTC
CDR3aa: CASSYSTSLHRGSYGYTF

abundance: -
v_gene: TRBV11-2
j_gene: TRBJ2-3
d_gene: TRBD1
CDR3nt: TGTGCCAGCAGCTTAGATGACAGGGCGGCTAGCACAGATACGCAGTATTTT
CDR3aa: CASSLDDRAASTDTQYF

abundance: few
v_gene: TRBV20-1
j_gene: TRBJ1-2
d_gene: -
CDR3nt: TGCAGTGCTTGGGACGACAGAAACTATGGCTACACCTTC
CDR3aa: CSAWDDRNYGYTF

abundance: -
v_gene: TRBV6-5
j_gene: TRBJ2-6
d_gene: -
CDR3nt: TGTGCCAGCAGTTATTCCGGGGGCCGGGGTTCTGGGGCCAACGTCCTGACTTTC
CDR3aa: CASSYSGGRGSGANVLTF

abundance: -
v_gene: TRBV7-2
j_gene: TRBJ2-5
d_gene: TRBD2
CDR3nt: TGTGCCAGCAGCACCTTGACGGGGGGGAGGGAAGAGACCCAGTACTTC
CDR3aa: CASSTLTGGREETQYF

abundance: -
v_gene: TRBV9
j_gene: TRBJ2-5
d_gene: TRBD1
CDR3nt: TGTGCCAGCAGCGGGATTGGGACAGCTCAAGAGACCCAGTACTTC
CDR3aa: CASSGIGTAQETQYF

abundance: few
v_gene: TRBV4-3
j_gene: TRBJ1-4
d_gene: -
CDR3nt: TGCGCCAGCAGCCAAGATCGTCAAGGGGGTGAAAAACTGTTTTTT
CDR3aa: CASSQDRQGGEKLFF

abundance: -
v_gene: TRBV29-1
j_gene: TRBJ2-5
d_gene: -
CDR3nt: TGCAGCTTTGTCGGACTCTTCCAAGAGACCCAGTACTTC
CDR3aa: CSFVGLFQETQYF

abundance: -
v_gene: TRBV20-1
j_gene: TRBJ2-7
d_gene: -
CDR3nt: TGCAGTGCTACTACCCCGAATTGGGGCTCCTACAATGAGCAGTACTTC
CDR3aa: CSATTPNWGSYNEQYF

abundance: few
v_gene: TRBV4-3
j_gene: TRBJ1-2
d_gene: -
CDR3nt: TGCGCCAGCAGCCAAGATAAAGGACCCTATGGCTACACCTTC
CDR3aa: CASSQDKGPYGYTF

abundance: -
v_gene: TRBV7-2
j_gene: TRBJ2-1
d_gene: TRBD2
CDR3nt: TGTGCCAGCAGCCCCCGGCGCTCTAGCGGGGGGGCTTACAATGAGCAGTTCTTC
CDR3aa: CASSPRRSSGGAYNEQFF

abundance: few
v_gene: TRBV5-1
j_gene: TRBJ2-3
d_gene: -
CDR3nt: TGCGCCAGCAGCTTGGCGGGGACGGGCGGTGGAGATACGCAGTATTTT
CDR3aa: CASSLAGTGGGDTQYF

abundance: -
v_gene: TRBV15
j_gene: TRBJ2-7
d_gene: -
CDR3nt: TGTGCCACCAGCAGAGAGCGGGGGCTCTACGAGCAGTACTTC
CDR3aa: CATSRERGLYEQYF

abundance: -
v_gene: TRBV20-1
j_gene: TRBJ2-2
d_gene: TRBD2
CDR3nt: TGCAGTGCTAGAGATCTACTAGCGGGGGGCACCGGGGAGCTGTTTTTT
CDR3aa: CSARDLLAGGTGELFF

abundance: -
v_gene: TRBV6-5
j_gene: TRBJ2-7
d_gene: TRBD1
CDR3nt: TGTGCCAGCAGTAAGCCCGGGACAGGGTCGATCGAGCAGTACTTC
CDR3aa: CASSKPGTGSIEQYF

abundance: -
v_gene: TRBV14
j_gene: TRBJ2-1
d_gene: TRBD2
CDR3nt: TGTGCCAGCAGCCCCCCCAAGCGGGGGGGTATAAGTGAGCAGTTCTTC
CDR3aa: CASSPPKRGGISEQFF

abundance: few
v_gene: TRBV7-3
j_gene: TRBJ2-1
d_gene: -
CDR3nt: TGTGCCAGCAGCTCCCCTCGGGACTCGTACAATGAGCAGTTCTTC
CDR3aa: CASSSPRDSYNEQFF

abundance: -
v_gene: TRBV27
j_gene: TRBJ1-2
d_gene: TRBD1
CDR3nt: TGTGCCAGCACCATGAGGACAGGGTTTAACTATGGTTACACCTTC
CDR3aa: CASTMRTGFNYGYTF

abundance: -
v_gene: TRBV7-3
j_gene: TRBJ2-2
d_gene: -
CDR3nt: TGTGCCAGCAGCTTAAATCCCCGCGGACTAACGAACACCGGGGAGCTGTTTTTT
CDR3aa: CASSLNPRGLTNTGELFF

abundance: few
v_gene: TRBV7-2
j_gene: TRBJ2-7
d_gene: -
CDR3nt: TGTGCCAGCAGCTACAGGTTAAAATACGAGCAGTACTTC
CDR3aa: CASSYRLKYEQYF

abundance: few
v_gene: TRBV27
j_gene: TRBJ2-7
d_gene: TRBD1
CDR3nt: TGTGCCAGCAGGAGGGGACAGCCCTACGAGCAGTACTTC
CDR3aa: CASRRGQPYEQYF

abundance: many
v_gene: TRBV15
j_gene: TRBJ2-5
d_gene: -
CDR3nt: TGTGCCACCAGCAGAGATGTTGGACAAGAGACCCAGTACTTC
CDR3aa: CATSRDVGQETQYF

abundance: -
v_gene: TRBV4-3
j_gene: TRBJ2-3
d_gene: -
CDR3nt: TGCGTCAGCAGCCAAGACTCAGATACGCAGTATTTT
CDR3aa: CVSSQDSDTQYF

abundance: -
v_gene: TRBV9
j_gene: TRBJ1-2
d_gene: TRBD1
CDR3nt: TGTGCCAGCAGCGTAGTTTCAACGACAGGGAACTATGGCTACACCTTC
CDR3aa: CASSVVSTTGNYGYTF

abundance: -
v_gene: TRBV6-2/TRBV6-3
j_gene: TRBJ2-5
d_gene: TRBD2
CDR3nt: TGTGCCAGCAGACCCCATACTAGCGGGGGCGAGACCCAGTACTTC
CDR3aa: CASRPHTSGGETQYF

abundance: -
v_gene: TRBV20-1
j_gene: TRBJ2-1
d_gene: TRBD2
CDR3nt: TGCAGGGCTGGGACTAGCGGTTTAAATGAGCAGTTCTTC
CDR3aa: CRAGTSGLNEQFF

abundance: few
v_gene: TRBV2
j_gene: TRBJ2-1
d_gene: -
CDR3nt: TGTGCCAGCATGGATTGGAGTTCCAACAATGAGCAGTTCTTC
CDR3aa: CASMDWSSNNEQFF